This T cell receptor (beta chain) was sequenced during a study of immune evolution from preneoplasia to lung adenocarcinoma. Study at large: HLA loss of heterozygosity: around 6.5% AIS, less than 18% MIA, around 33% ADC, none AAH. Overall study results and limits: From normal lung to invasive adenocarcinoma, top clone frequencies appeared to decrease. Later-stage lesions seemingly showed higher T cell density and diversity than normal lung.

V lost 1 base, J lost 4 bases, and 8 bases lay in between. Germline lookup yields CDR1 SGHVS and CDR2 FQNEAQ. The CDR3 spans 15 residues. This clone was observed a handful of times. Its antigen is as yet unknown. Resections took place in Japan or China from about 2014 to 2018. Data came from immunoSEQ multiplex PCR; TCRdb stores just in-frame clones and leaves some out. The top ten clones hold under 3% of a sample with 8,000 to 10,000 clones, 88% of them seen once. This sequence joins TRBV7-8 and TRBJ2-6; D ambiguous. Sequences were obtained from FFPE invasive lung adenocarcinoma tissue. This clonotype originated in a person in their 70s with invasive lung adenocarcinoma. Some clones in this sample may be carry-over from other donors' samples. The CDR3 region is CASSLEGPGANVLTF. The DNA of the CDR3 is TGTGCCAGCAGCTTAGAAGGTCCGGGGGCCAACGTCCTGACTTTC. Full variable domain (remainder filled in from reference TRBV7-8 and TRBJ2-6): GAGVSQSPRYKVAKRGQDVALRCDPISGHVSLFWYQQALGQGPEFLTYFQNEAQLDKSGLPSDRFFAERPEGSVSTLKIQRTQQEDSAVYLCASSLEGPGANVLTFGAGSRLTVL.